This entry features one T cell receptor beta chain sequence. Original data processing: Nucleated cell counts were estimated from reference gene primer amplification. Sequencing was performed with immunoSEQ multiplex PCR; in TCRdb, only in-frame clones are kept and a portion is missing. V, J and clone size derive from that table, while D and trimming were established from the DNA sequence. This sample has tens of thousands of clones, with more than 60% found just once. The V and J ends lost 7 bases and 3 bases respectively, with 14 bases between them. This CDR3 is built from 14 residues. Germline values: CDR1 KGHDR, CDR2 SFDVKD. The data stem from a study of blood T cell repertoires in COVID-19. Study context: The study drew acute and convalescent COVID-19 samples from the United States, Italy and Spain. T cells, B-cell-depleted T cells, or PBMCs provided the cDNA or gDNA that served as material.

The chain combines TRBV24-1 with TRBJ1-1; the D is unclear. Sequenced sample: peripheral blood. This TCR derives from a woman older than 75 with active or convalescent COVID-19. The CDR3 nucleotides read TGTGCCACCAGACGGACCGGGGAGGACACTGAAGCTTTCTTT. The encoded protein is CATRRTGEDTEAFF.